The 5 T cell receptor beta chains given below trace back to one sample, sequenced in a study of cytomegalovirus exposure and HLA in healthy donors. Repertoires were generated with immunoSEQ multiplex PCR, while TCRdb's copy carries only in-frame clones and drops some. This repertoire shows 150,000 to 200,000 clones, around 84% found once; its top ten account for more than 6.5%. The sequenced sample consisted of PBMCs. The receptor source for this set is a man between 18 and 35 years old in good health and CMV-seropositive.

The rearrangement uses TRBV10-3 and TRBJ2-6, with 11 bases matching TRBD1. This CDR3 is built from 16 residues. The germline CDR1 and CDR2 sequences are ENHRY and SYGVKD. The V segment lost 11 bases and the J segment 0 bases; nucleotides outside the gene matches: 6. The CDR3 DNA sequence: TGTGCCGTTACCGGGACAGGGGGCTCTGGGGCCAACGTCCTGACTTTC. Protein product: CAVTGTGGSGANVLTF.

The chain has TRBV7-6 and TRBJ2-1; TRBD1 agrees at 8 bases. CDR1 and CDR2 from the germline V gene are SGHVS and FNYEAQ. Germline trimming cut 6 bases from V and 4 bases from J; bases unmatched to any gene: 8. This CDR3 has 15 amino acids. DNA for the CDR3: TGTGCCAGCAGATCTGGACAGGGCGTTTACAATGAGCAGTTCTTC. Translating gives CASRSGQGVYNEQFF. Full variable domain (rest looked up from reference TRBV7-6 and TRBJ2-1): GAGVSQSPRYKVTKRGQDVALRCDPISGHVSLYWYRQALGQGPEFLTYFNYEAQQDKSGLPNDRFSAERPEGSISTLTIQRTEQRDSAMYRCASRSGQGVYNEQFFGPGTRLTVL.

The genes are TRBV9 and TRBJ2-7; TRBD2 agrees at 13 bases. V was clipped by 2 bases and J by 3 bases; unmatched bases: 11. The germline V gene encodes CDR1 SGDLS and CDR2 YYNGEE. The CDR3 length is 18 residues. CDR3 DNA: TGTGCCAGCAGCGTTGGAACCGGGACTAGCGGGACATACTACGAGCAGTACTTC. Translating it yields CASSVGTGTSGTYYEQYF. The full variable domain, rest sourced from reference TRBV9 and TRBJ2-7, is DSGVTQTPKHLITATGQRVTLRCSPRSGDLSVYWYQQSLDQGLQFLIQYYNGEERAKGNILERFSAQQFPDLHSELNLSSLELGDSALYFCASSVGTGTSGTYYEQYFGPGTRLTVT.

The V gene is TRBV6-6, the J gene TRBJ2-1; D perhaps matches TRBD1 (5 bases). The CDR3 spans 14 residues. V lost 6 bases, J lost 3 bases, and 12 bases lay in between. Germline-derived CDR1 and CDR2 are MNHNY and SVGAGI (reference sequence). The chain's CDR3 is CASSPQTVYNEQFF. The CDR3 bases are TGTGCCAGCAGCCCCCAGACAGTCTACAATGAGCAGTTCTTC.

The genes are TRBV5-5 and TRBJ2-7; weak D call: TRBD1 (5 bases). Trimming pared 6 bases from V and 4 bases from J, leaving 11 bases between. The germline V gene has CDR1 SGHKS and CDR2 YYEKEE (reference sequence). The CDR3 runs to 12 residues. CDR3 protein: CASNSGLYEQYF. Here the CDR3 DNA reads TGTGCCAGCAACTCAGGGTTGTACGAGCAGTACTTC.